This T cell receptor beta chain originates from a study of CXCR3-negative and CXCR3-positive naive CD8 T cells. Study results and limitations: CXCR3-expressing naive cells carried TRB CDR3s more hydrophobic than those of CXCR3-negative naive cells. In both naive subsets diversity was comparably high, whereas memory CD8+ cells showed much lower diversity. Because surface CD5 did not distinguish the naive subsets, TCR strength was inferred from TRB CDR3 properties.

The CDR3 sequence is 21 residues long. Germline loops: CDR1 MDHEN, CDR2 SYDVKM. Through 5' RACE with UMI labels, the TRB cDNA libraries were prepared. TCRdb derives one entry per CDR3 protein from the 5' RACE reads, leaving out DNA. The sample table sets out some 140,000 distinct CDR3 sequences. On this clonotype: No antigen is known for it.

Sequenced sample: naive CXCR3+ CD8+ T cells from blood. Stated subset: CD45RO-CCR7+CD27+CD95- naive CD8+ T cells expressing CXCR3 (TNR3+). This TCR was recovered from a human donor in good health. Some clones in this sample may be carry-over from other donors' samples. The chain carries TRBV28 and TRBJ2-2; without DNA, the TCRdb call of TRBD1 cannot be checked. The CDR3 is CASSLVRPKHSGTTNTGELFF.